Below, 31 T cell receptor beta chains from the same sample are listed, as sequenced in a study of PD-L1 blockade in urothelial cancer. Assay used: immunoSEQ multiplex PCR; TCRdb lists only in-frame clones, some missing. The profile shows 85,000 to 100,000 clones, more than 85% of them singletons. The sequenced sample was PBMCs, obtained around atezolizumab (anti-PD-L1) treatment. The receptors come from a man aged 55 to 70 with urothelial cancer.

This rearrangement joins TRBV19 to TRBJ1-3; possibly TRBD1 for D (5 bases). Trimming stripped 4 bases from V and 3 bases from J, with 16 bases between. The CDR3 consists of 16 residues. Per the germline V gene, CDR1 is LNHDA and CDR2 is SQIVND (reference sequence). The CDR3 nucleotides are TGTGCCAGTAGTACCGGACAAAGGTTTCTTGGAAACACCATATATTTT. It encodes CASSTGQRFLGNTIYF.

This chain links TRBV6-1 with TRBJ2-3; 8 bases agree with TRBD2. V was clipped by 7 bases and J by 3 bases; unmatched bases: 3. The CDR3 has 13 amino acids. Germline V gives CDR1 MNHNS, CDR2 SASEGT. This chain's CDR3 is CASISGSTDTQYF. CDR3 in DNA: TGTGCCAGCATAAGCGGGAGTACAGATACGCAGTATTTT.

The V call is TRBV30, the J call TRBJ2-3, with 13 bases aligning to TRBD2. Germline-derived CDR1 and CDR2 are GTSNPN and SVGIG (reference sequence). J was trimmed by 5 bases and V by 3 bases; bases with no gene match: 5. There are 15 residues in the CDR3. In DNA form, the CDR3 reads TGTGCCTGGAGACTAGCGGGAGGGGGAGGAGATACGCAGTATTTT. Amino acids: CAWRLAGGGGDTQYF.

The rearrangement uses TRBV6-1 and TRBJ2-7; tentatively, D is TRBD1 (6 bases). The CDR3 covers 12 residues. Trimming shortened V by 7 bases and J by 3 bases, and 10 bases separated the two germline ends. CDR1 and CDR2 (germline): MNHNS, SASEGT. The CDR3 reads CASIKDSYEQYF. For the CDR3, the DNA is TGTGCCAGCATTAAGGACAGCTACGAGCAGTACTTC.

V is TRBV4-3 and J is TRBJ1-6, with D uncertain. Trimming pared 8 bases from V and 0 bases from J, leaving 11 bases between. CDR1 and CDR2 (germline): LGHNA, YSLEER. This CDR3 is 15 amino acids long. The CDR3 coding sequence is TGCGCCAGCGCCAGAGACTCCTCCTATAATTCACCCCTCCACTTT. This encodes CASARDSSYNSPLHF.

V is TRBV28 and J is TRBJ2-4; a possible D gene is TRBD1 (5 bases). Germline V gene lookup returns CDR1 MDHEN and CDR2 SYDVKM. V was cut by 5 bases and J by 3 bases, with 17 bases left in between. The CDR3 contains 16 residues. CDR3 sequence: CASSKVGRVVKNIQYF. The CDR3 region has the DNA TGTGCCAGCAGTAAGGTGGGCAGGGTGGTCAAAAACATTCAGTACTTC.

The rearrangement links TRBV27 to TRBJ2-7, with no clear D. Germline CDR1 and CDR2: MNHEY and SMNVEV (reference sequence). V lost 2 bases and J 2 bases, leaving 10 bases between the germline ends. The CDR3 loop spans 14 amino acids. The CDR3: CASSLGQAPYEQYF. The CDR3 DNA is TGTGCCAGCAGTTTAGGGCAGGCCCCCTACGAGCAGTACTTC.

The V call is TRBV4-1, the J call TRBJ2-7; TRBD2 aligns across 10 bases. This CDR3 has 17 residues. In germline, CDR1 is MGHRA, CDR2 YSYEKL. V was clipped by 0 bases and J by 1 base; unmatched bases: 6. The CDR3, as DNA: TGCGCCAGCAGCCAAGATCTGGATAGCGGGAGGTCCTACGAGCAGTACTTC. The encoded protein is CASSQDLDSGRSYEQYF.

The CDR3 nucleotides are TGTGCCAGCAGCTTGGCCGGGACTAGCGCCTACAATGAGCAGTTCTTC. Protein product: CASSLAGTSAYNEQFF. The rearrangement uses TRBV11-3 and TRBJ2-1, with 10 bases aligning to TRBD2. V was clipped by 3 bases and J by 2 bases; unmatched bases: 4. The V gene's germline CDR1 is SGHNT and CDR2 YENEEA. The CDR3 has 16 amino acids.

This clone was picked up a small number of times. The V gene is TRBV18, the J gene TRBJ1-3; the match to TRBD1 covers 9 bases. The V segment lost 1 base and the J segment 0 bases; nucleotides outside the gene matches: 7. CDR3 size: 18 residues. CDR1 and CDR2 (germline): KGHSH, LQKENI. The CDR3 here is CASSPLQGASGSGNTIYF. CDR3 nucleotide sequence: TGTGCCAGCTCACCACTACAGGGGGCGTCAGGCTCTGGAAACACCATATATTTT.

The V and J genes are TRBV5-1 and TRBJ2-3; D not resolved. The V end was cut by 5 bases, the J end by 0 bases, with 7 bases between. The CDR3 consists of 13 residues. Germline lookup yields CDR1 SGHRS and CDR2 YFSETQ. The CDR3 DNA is TGCGCCAGCAGGCAAGCCAGCACAGATACGCAGTATTTT. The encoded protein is CASRQASTDTQYF.

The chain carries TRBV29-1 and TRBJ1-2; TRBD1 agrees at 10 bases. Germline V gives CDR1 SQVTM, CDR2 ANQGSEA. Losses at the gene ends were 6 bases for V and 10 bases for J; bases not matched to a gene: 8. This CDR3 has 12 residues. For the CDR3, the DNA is TGCAGCGTAGATTCGACAGGGGGCGACTACACCTTC. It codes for CSVDSTGGDYTF.

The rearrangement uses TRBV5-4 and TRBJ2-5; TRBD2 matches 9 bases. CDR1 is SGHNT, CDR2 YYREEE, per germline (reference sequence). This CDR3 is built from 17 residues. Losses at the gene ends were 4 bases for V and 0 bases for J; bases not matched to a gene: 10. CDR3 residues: CASSQKLASGNQETQYF. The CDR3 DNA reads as TGTGCCAGCAGCCAAAAGCTGGCTAGCGGGAACCAAGAGACCCAGTACTTC. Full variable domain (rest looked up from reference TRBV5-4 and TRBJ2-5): ETGVTQSPTHLIKTRGQQVTLRCSSQSGHNTVSWYQQALGQGPQFIFQYYREEENGRGNFPPRFSGLQFPNYSSELNVNALELDDSALYLCASSQKLASGNQETQYFGPGTRLLVL.

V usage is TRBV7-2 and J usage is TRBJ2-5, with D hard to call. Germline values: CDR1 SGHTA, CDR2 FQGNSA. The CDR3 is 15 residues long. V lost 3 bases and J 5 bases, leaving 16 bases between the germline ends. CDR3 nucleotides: TGTGCCAGCAGCTTTTACCTCAGTTTGGGCGAGACCCAGTACTTC. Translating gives CASSFYLSLGETQYF.

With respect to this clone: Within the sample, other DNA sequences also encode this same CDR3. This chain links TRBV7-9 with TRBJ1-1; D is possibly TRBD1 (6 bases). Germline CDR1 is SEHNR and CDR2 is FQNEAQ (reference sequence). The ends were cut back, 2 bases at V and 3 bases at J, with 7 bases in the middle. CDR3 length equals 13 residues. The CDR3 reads CASSLQGHTEAFF. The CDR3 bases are TGTGCCAGCAGCTTACAGGGGCACACTGAAGCTTTCTTT. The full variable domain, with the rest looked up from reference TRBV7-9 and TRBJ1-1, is DTGVSQNPRHKITKRGQNVTFRCDPISEHNRLYWYRQTLGQGPEFLTYFQNEAQLEKSRLLSDRFSAERPKGSFSTLEIQRTEQGDSAMYLCASSLQGHTEAFFGQGTRLTVV.

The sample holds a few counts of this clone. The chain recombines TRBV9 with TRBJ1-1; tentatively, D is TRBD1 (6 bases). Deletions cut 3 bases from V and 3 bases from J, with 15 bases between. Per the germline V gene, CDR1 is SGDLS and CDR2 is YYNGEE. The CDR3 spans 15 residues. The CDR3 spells CASSAIQGTDTEAFF. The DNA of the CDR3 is TGTGCCAGCAGCGCGATACAGGGTACTGACACTGAAGCTTTCTTT. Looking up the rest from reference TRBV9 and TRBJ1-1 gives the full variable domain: DSGVTQTPKHLITATGQRVTLRCSPRSGDLSVYWYQQSLDQGLQFLIQYYNGEERAKGNILERFSAQQFPDLHSELNLSSLELGDSALYFCASSAIQGTDTEAFFGQGTRLTVV.

The CDR3 loop reads CASRAAFWGAVRGGPTDTQYF. The CDR3 DNA reads as TGTGCCAGCAGAGCGGCTTTTTGGGGGGCGGTGCGGGGGGGACCCACAGATACGCAGTATTTT. The chain uses TRBV28 and TRBJ2-3; 9 bases are a match to TRBD2. The trim removed 6 bases at V and 2 bases at J, leaving 24 bases unmatched. The length of the CDR3 is 21 residues. Germline V lookup: CDR1 MDHEN, CDR2 SYDVKM.

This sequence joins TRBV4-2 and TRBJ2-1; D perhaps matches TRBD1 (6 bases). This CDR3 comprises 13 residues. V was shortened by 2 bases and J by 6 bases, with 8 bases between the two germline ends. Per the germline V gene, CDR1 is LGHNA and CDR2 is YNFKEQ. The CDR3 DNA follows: TGTGCCAGCAGCCAAACAGGGATCAATGAGCAGTTCTTC. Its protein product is CASSQTGINEQFF.

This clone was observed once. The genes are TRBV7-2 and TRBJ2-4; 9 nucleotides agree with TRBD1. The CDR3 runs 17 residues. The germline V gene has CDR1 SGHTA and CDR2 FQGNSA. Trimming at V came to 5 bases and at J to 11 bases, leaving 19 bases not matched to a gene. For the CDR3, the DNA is TGTGCCAGCAGCCCATCAAGTACAACAGGGGGCGCGGGTTTTCAGTACTTC. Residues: CASSPSSTTGGAGFQYF.

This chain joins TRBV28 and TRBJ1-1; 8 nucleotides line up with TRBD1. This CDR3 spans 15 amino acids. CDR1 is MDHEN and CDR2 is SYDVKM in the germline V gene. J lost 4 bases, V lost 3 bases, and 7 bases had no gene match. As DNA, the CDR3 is TGTGCCAGCAGTTTTCAGGGGGCCGGCGGCACTGAAGCTTTCTTT. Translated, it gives CASSFQGAGGTEAFF.

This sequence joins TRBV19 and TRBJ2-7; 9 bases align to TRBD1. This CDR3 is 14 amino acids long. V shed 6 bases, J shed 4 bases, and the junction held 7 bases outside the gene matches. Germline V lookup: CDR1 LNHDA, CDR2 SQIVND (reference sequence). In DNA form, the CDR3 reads TGTGCCAGTAGCCGACAGGGGGAAACGTACGAGCAGTACTTC. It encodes CASSRQGETYEQYF.

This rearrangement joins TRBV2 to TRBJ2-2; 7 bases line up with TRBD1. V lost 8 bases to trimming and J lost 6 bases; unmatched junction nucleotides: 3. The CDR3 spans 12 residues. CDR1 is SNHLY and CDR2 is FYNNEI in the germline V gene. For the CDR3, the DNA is TGTGCCAGCTCCCAGGGGGCCGGGGAGCTGTTTTTT. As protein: CASSQGAGELFF.

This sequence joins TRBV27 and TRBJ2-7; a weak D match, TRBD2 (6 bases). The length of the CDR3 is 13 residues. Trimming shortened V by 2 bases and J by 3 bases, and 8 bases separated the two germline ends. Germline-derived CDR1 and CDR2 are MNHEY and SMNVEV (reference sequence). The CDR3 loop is CASSLREDYEQYF. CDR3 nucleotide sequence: TGTGCCAGCAGTTTAAGGGAGGACTACGAGCAGTACTTC.

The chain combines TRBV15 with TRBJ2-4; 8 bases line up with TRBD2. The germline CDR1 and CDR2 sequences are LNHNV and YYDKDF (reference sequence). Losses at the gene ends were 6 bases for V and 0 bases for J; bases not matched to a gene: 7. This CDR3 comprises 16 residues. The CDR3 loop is CATSPGGGLAKNIQYF. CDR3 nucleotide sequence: TGTGCCACCAGTCCCGGGGGGGGTTTAGCCAAAAACATTCAGTACTTC.

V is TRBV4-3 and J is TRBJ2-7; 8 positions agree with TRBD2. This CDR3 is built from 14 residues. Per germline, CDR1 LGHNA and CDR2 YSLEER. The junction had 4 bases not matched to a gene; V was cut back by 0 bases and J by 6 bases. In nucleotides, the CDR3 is TGCGCCAGCAGCCAAGATGTACTAGCGGCCGAGCAGTACTTC. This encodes CASSQDVLAAEQYF.

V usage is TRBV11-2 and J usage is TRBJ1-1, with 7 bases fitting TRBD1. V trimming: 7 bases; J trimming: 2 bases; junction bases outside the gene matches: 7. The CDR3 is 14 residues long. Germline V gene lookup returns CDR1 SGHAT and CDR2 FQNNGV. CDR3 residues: CASTSGTVNTEAFF. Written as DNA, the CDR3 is TGTGCCAGCACCTCCGGGACAGTCAACACTGAAGCTTTCTTT.

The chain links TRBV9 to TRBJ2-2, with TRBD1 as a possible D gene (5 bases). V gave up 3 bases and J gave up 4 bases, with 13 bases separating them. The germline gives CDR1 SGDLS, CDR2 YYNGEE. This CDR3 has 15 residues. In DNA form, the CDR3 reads TGTGCCAGCAGCGGAGGTATTGGGGCCACCGGGGAGCTGTTTTTT. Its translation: CASSGGIGATGELFF.

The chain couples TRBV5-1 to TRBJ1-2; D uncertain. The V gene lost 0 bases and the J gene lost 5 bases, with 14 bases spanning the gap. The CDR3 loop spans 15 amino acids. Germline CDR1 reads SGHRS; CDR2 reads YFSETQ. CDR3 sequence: CASSLGGTVTYGYTF. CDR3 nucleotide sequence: TGCGCCAGCAGCTTGGGTGGCACAGTAACTTATGGCTACACCTTC.

The CDR3 DNA follows: TGCGCCAGCAGCCTCGATCGGGCCGGGACTGGGATGGCAGATACGCAGTATTTT. Translating gives CASSLDRAGTGMADTQYF. V is TRBV4-3 and J is TRBJ2-3; D perhaps matches TRBD2 (6 bases). The length of the CDR3 is 18 residues. CDR1 is LGHNA, CDR2 YSLEER, per germline. V lost 4 bases and J 4 bases, leaving 24 bases between the germline ends.

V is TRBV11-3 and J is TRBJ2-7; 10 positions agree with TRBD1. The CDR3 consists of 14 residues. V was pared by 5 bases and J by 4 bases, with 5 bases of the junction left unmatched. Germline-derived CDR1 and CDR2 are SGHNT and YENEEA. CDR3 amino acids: CASSVGTGEYEQYF. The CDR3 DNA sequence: TGTGCCAGCAGCGTTGGGACAGGGGAATACGAGCAGTACTTC.

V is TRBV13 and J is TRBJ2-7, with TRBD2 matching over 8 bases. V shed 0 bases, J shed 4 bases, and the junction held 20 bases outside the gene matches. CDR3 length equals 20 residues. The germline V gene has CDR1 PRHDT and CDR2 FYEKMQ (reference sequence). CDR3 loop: CASSLGGSGRGARSTYEQYF. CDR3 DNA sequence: TGTGCCAGCAGCTTAGGGGGTTCGGGGCGGGGGGCCAGATCGACGTACGAGCAGTACTTC.